What follows are 10 T cell receptor beta chains derived from one specimen sequenced in a study of blood T cells in healthy people across ages. Through a sample-barcoded 5' primer and a J-beta primer mix, a second PCR was run for about 6 to 11 cycles. TCRdb redid the calling of the 5' RACE reads with MiXCR, one entry per CDR3 protein. The table includes about 970,000 distinct CDR3 sequences, roughly half detected once. The sequencing sample was made of blood. These receptors were taken from a woman aged 55-69 years in good health.

This chain uses TRBV28 with TRBJ2-1, with D tentatively TRBD1 or TRBD2 (5 bases each). This CDR3 spans 16 amino acids. In germline, CDR1 is MDHEN, CDR2 SYDVKM. Trimming left V 2 bases short and J 10 bases short, with 21 bases between. The CDR3 here is CASSLGGSGVPGEQFF. CDR3 bases: TGTGCCAGCAGTTTAGGGGGAAGTGGTGTACCAGGCGAGCAGTTCTTC.

This clonotype was seen more than once but under ten times. The gene calls are TRBV12-3 or TRBV12-4 and TRBJ2-5; 14 nucleotides align to TRBD2. V gave up 6 bases and J gave up 4 bases; unmatched junction bases: 4. The CDR3 contains 15 residues. The CDR3 reads CASRGTSGRGETQYF. The CDR3 DNA follows: TGTGCCAGCAGAGGGACTAGCGGGAGAGGAGAGACCCAGTACTTC.

This clonotype was counted between two and nine times. The V and J genes are TRBV2 and TRBJ2-1; D may be TRBD1 (6 bases). The better agreement between TRBJ2-7 and the DNA end casts doubt on the J call. This CDR3 region has 16 residues. The V gene's germline CDR1 is SNHLY and CDR2 FYNNEI. The CDR3 DNA follows: TGTGCCAGCAGTGATTGGGGGCCCAGCTCCTACAATGAGCAGTACTTC. Translation: CASSDWGPSSYNEQYF.

The rearrangement joins TRBV9 to TRBJ2-5; weak D call: TRBD2 (6 bases). Germline V gives CDR1 SGDLS, CDR2 YYNGEE. The CDR3 totals 14 residues. Trimming removed 4 bases at V and 3 bases at J, with 13 bases between. The CDR3 DNA is TGTGCCAGCAGCAACCGGGACTTCAAAGAGACCCAGTACTTC. It yields the protein CASSNRDFKETQYF.

V gene TRBV29-1 combines with J gene TRBJ1-1; D is possibly TRBD1 (6 bases). The CDR3 extends over 13 amino acids. V lost 4 bases and J 0 bases, leaving 9 bases between the germline ends. The germline V gene encodes CDR1 SQVTM and CDR2 ANQGSEA. In DNA, the CDR3 is TGCAGCGTTGGAGGGGGGGTGAACACTGAAGCTTTCTTT. This sequence encodes CSVGGGVNTEAFF. Filled out from reference TRBV29-1 and TRBJ1-1, the complete variable domain reads SAVISQKPSRDICQRGTSLTIQCQVDSQVTMMFWYRQQPGQSLTLIATANQGSEATYESGFVIDKFPISRPNLTFSTLTVSNMSPEDSSIYLCSVGGGVNTEAFFGQGTRLTVV.

This clonotype came up a few times. A read error may produce the germline difference seen at one junction end. This sequence joins TRBV12-5 and TRBJ1-2; TRBD1 aligns across 9 bases. CDR3 length equals 15 residues. Germline-derived CDR1 and CDR2 are LGHNT and FRNRAP. In DNA, the CDR3 is TGTGCTAGTGGTTTAGGGACAGGGAGGAACTATGGTTACACCTTC. Protein sequence: CASGLGTGRNYGYTF.

V and J are TRBV11-2 and TRBJ2-1, with D perhaps matching TRBD2 (6 bases). V was cut by 4 bases and J by 5 bases, with 18 bases left in between. The CDR3 contains 16 residues. Germline CDR1 is SGHAT and CDR2 is FQNNGV. The CDR3 DNA sequence: TGTGCCAGCAGCTACGAACTAGCAGGAGGGAACAATGAGCAGTTCTTC. It yields the protein CASSYELAGGNNEQFF.

For the CDR3, the DNA is TGTGCCAGCAGTTACTCGTCCAGGCCCGGCTACAATGAGCAGTTCTTC. Translation: CASSYSSRPGYNEQFF. The V gene is TRBV6-7, the J gene TRBJ2-1; no clear D. TRBV6-7 counts as an open reading frame of uncertain function. V lost 0 bases to trimming and J lost 3 bases, with 12 bases between them. This CDR3 region has 16 residues.

The rearrangement links TRBV30 to TRBJ2-5; D unresolved. V lost 2 bases and J lost 4, with 11 bases in between. This CDR3 contains 13 residues. CDR1 and CDR2 from the germline V gene are GTSNPN and SVGIG (reference sequence). As DNA, the CDR3 is TGTGCCTGGAGTCCGATGATGGGAGAGACCCAGTACTTC. It is translated as CAWSPMMGETQYF.

J is TRBJ2-7 and V is TRBV12-3 or TRBV12-4; 7 bases are shared with TRBD2. This CDR3 is built from 14 residues. J gave up 0 bases and V 6 bases, and 5 bases lay outside the gene matches. The CDR3 is CASRISGNSYEQYF. CDR3 DNA sequence: TGTGCCAGCAGGATAAGCGGGAACTCCTACGAGCAGTACTTC.